The entry below describes one T cell receptor (beta chain). Antigen: not known. Via MiXCR, TCRdb re-called the 5' RACE reads, giving one row per CDR3 protein. The table lists 450,000 to 500,000 distinct CDR3 sequences, more than 13% of them singletons. The entry originates in a study of identical twins. Study-wide results and limits: Potential partial confounding of zero-insertion analyses by invariant MAIT and iNKT cells was noted.

The ends lost 2 bases at V and 7 bases at J; junction bases unmatched: 13. CDR1 is SGDLS, CDR2 YYNGEE, per germline. CDR3 length: 17 amino acids. These data also formed part of another study, on yellow fever vaccine responses in identical twins.

The chain combines TRBV9 with TRBJ2-2; 8 bases map to TRBD1. The origin of this receptor is a woman between 18 and 29 years old in good health. Sequenced: CD4+ T cells sorted from blood. CDR3 DNA: TGTGCCAGCAGCGTCCTTGGGGCAGGGGGCAATAACGGGGAGCTGTTTTTT. Protein sequence: CASSVLGAGGNNGELFF.